The present T cell receptor (beta chain) was sequenced within a study of T cells expressing NK-cell markers (dated by TCRdb to about 2020). At the level of the whole study: Fewer than ten donors provided sorted CD3+CD56+NKG2C+, CD3+CD56+NKG2C- and CD3+CD56-NKG2C+ T-cell subsets, whose TCR beta-chain repertoires were profiled. Among the eight sequenced donors, only one was HCMV-seronegative, while the other seven were HCMV-seropositive. Randomly selected healthy volunteers, three men and five women, were used as the eight sequenced donors. The libraries were sequenced on Illumina HiSeq 2000/2500, MiSeq or NextSeq, producing 2 x 150 bp reads.

According to the germline V gene, CDR1 reads MNHNS and CDR2 reads SASEGT. The CDR3 numbers 16 residues from cysteine through phenylalanine. Only the protein is on record. Here is what the overall study found, with its caveats: Those dominant clonotypes were again the most abundant among CD3+CD56-NKG2C+ cells in a handful of donors, at roughly 28.3-65%. In six donors, the dominant CD3+CD56+NKG2C+ clonotypes ranked among the top 10 CD8+ clonotypes, making up about 1.0-7.0% of CD8+ T cells. Whether the expanded NKG2C-expressing T cell clones were specific for HCMV antigens was left unclear.

To determine HCMV serostatus, a commercial ELISA kit was used to detect HCMV-specific IgG in serum. Peripheral blood mononuclear cells were isolated from blood by Ficoll density gradient centrifugation. Sequencing relied on an Illumina HiSeq 2000. TCR beta cDNA libraries were made by 5'RACE template switching that added a universal primer site and unique molecular identifiers. Priming for cDNA synthesis came from the TCR beta constant segment, and two successive PCR amplification steps followed. The study's processing was this. MIGEC handled demultiplexing of the reads and grouping by UMI, while MiTCR was used to assemble and quantify clonotypes. To exclude erroneous sequences, only TCR cDNA sequences supported by at least two reads were retained. The tcR package was used for downstream repertoire analysis, and clonotypes were matched across fractions by CDR3 nucleotide sequence plus V segment. Antigen specificity was annotated against VDJdb with VDJmatch, allowing one amino acid substitution in CDR3. After the reads were reprocessed by TCRdb, one entry was made per CDR3 protein sequence, with no DNA. TCRdb, not the original authors, processed these V and J calls. This sample's table carries about 260,000 distinct CDR3 sequences. Jointly, the top ten make up about 0.4% of the sample.

With respect to this clonotype: Its recognized antigen is unknown.

The sequence was obtained from a man aged 18 to 29 in good health. Donor details come from another sample of the same person, matched by shared clones. Sequences were obtained from blood T cells: a sorted CD56 or NKG2C T cell subset, CD4+ or CD8+ T cells, or bulk PBMC T cells (not recorded which). This sequence uses TRBV6-1 and TRBJ2-5; the TRBD2 assignment by TCRdb is unverifiable without DNA. This receptor carries the CDR3 CASRLAVTASGETQYF.